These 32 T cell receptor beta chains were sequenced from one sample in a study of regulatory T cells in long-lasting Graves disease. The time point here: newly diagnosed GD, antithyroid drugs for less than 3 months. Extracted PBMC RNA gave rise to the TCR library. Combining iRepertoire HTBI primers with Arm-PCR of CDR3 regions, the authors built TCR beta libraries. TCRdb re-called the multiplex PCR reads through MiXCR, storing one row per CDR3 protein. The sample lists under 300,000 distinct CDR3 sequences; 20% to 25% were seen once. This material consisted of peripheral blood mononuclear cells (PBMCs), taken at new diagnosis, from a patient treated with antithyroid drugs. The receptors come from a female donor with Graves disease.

The CDR3 is CASSRSDNSPLHF. CDR3 sequence (DNA): TGTGCCAGCAGTCGCAGCGATAATTCACCCCTCCACTTT. The J gene is TRBJ1-6, the V gene TRBV6-1; D remains unclear. The V gene's germline CDR1 is MNHNS and CDR2 SASEGT. Trimming cost V 5 bases and J 5 bases, with 7 bases left between them. This CDR3 contains 13 residues.

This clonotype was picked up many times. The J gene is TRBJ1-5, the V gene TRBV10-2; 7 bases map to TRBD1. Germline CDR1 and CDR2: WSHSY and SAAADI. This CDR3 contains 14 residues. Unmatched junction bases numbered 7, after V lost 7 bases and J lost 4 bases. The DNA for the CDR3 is TGCGCCAGCAACTTACAGGGGATGAATCAGCCCCAGCATTTT. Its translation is CASNLQGMNQPQHF.

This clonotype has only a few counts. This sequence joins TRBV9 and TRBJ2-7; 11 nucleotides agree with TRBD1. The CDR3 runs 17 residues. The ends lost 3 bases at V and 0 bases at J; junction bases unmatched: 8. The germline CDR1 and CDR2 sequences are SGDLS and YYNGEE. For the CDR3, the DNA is TGTGCCAGCAGCGCATCATGGGGACAGGGGGTCTCCTACGAGCAGTACTTC. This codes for CASSASWGQGVSYEQYF.

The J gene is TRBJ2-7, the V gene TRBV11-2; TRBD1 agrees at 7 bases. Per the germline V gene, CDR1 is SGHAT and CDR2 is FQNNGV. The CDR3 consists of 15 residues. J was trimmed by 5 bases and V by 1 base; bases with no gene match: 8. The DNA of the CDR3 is TGTGCCAGCAGCTTAGCCCGGGACAGTGTCCACGAGCAGTACTTC. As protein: CASSLARDSVHEQYF.

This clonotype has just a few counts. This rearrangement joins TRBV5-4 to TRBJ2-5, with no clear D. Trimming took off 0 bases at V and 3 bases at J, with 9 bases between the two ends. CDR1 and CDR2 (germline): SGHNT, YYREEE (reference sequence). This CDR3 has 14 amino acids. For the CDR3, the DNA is TGTGCCAGCAGCTTGGGGGGAACCAAAGAGACCCAGTACTTC. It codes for CASSLGGTKETQYF.

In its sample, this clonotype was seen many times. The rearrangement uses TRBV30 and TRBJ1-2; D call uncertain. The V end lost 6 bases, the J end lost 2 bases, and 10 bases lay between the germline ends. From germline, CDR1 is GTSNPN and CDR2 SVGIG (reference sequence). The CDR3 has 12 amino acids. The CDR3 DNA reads TGTGCCTGTCCGGCGGTGAACTATGGCTACACCTTC. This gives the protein CACPAVNYGYTF. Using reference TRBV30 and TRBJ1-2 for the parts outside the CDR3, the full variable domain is SQTIHQWPATLVQPVGSPLSLECTVEGTSNPNLYWYRQAAGRGLQLLFYSVGIGQISSEVPQNLSASRPQDRQFILSSKKLLLSDSGFYLCACPAVNYGYTFGSGTRLTVV.

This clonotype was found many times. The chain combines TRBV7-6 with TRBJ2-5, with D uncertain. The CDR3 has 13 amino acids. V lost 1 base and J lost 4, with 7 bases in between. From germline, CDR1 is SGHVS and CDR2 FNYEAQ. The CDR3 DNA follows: TGTGCCAGCAGCTTAGGTCCTGCAGAGACCCAGTACTTC. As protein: CASSLGPAETQYF.

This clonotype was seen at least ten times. The CDR3 DNA reads TGCAGTGCCGTAGGGGACGAGCAGTACTTC. Protein product: CSAVGDEQYF. V is TRBV20-1 and J is TRBJ2-7, with D perhaps matching TRBD1 (5 bases). The V end lost 6 bases, the J end lost 5 bases, and 8 bases lay between the germline ends. This CDR3 contains 10 residues. Germline lookup yields CDR1 DFQATT and CDR2 SNEGSKA (reference sequence).

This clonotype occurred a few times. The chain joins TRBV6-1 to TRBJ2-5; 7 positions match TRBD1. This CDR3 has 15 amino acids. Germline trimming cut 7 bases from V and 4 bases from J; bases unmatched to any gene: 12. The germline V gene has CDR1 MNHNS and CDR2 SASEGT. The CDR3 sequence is CASKRQGALRETQYF. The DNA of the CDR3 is TGTGCCAGCAAAAGACAGGGAGCCCTACGAGAGACCCAGTACTTC.

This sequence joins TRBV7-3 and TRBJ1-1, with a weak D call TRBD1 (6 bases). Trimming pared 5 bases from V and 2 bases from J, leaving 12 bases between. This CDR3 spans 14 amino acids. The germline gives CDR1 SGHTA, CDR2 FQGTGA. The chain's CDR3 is CASSATGINTEAFF. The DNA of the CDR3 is TGTGCCAGCAGCGCTACAGGGATAAACACTGAAGCTTTCTTT.

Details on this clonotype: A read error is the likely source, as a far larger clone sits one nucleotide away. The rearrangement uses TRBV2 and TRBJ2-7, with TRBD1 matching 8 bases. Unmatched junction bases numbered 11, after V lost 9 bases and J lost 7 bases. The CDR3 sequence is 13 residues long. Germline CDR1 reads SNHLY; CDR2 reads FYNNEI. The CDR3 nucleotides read TGTGCCAGTCGGGACCCAACAGGGGGTGAGCAGTACTTC. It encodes CASRDPTGGEQYF.

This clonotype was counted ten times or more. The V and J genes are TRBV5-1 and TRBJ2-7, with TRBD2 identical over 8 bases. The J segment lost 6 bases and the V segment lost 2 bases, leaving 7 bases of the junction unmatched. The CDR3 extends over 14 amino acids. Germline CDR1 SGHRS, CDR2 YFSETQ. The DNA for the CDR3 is TGCGCCAGCAGCTTCATGGGCGGGAGGCCCGAGCAGTACTTC. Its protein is CASSFMGGRPEQYF.

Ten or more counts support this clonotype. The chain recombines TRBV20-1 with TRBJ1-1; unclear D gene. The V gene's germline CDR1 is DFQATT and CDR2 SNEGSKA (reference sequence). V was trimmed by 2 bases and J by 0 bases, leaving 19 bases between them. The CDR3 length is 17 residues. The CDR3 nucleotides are TGCAGTGCTAGAAAAACGGACGGATTAAACATGAACACTGAAGCTTTCTTT. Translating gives CSARKTDGLNMNTEAFF.

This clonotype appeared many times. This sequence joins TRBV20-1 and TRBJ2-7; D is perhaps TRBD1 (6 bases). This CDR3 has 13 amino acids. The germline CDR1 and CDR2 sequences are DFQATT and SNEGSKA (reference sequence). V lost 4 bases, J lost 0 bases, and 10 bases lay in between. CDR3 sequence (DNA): TGCAGTGCTAAGAAGGACAGCTCCTACGAGCAGTACTTC. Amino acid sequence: CSAKKDSSYEQYF.

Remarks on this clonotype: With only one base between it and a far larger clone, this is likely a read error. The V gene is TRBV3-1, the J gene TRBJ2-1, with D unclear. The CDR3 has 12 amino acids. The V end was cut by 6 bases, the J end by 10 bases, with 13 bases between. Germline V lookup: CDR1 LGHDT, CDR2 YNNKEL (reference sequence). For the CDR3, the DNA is TGTGCCAGCAGTAAGTCGCCCTACGAGCAGTTCTTC. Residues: CASSKSPYEQFF.

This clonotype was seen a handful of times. The DNA for the CDR3 is TGTGCCAGCAGCTTATTTAGCGGGACCGCCTACGAGCAGTACTTC. Its translation is CASSLFSGTAYEQYF. V gene TRBV7-2 combines with J gene TRBJ2-7; TRBD2 aligns across 8 bases. The CDR3 has 15 residues. J gave up 2 bases and V 2 bases, and 5 bases lay outside the gene matches. Germline V lookup: CDR1 SGHTA, CDR2 FQGNSA.

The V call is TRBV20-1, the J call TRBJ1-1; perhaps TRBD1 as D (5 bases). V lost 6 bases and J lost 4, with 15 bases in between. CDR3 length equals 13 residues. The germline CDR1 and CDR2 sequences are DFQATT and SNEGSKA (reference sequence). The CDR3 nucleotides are TGCAGTGCCCCTCGGGGGGACGGCACTGAAGCTTTCTTT. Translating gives CSAPRGDGTEAFF.

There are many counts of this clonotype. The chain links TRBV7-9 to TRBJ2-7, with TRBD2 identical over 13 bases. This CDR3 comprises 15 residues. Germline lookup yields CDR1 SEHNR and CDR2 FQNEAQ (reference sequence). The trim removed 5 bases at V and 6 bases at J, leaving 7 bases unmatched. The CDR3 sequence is CASSPGLAGVREQYF. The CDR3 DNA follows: TGTGCCAGCAGCCCTGGACTAGCGGGGGTCCGCGAGCAGTACTTC. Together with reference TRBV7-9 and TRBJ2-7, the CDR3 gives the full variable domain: DTGVSQNPRHKITKRGQNVTFRCDPISEHNRLYWYRQTLGQGPEFLTYFQNEAQLEKSRLLSDRFSAERPKGSFSTLEIQRTEQGDSAMYLCASSPGLAGVREQYFGPGTRLTVT.

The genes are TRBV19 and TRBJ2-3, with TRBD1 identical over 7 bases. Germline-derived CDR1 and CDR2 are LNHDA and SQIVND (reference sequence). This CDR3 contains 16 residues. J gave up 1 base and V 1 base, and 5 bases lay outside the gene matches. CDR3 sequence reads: CASSIGQGVGTDTQYF. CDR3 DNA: TGTGCCAGTAGTATAGGGCAGGGGGTGGGCACAGATACGCAGTATTTT.

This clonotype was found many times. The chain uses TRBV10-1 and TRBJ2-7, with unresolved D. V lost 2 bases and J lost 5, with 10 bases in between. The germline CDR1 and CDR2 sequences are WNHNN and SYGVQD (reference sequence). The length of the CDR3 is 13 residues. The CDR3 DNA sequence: TGCGCCAGCAGTGAGCAAAGGGCTAACGAGCAGTACTTC. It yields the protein CASSEQRANEQYF.

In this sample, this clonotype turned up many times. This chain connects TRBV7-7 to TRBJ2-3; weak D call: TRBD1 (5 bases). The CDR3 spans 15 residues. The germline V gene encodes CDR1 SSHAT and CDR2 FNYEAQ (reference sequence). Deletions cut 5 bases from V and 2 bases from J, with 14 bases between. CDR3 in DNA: TGTGCCAGCAGCCCCTGGGGCAGACCCACAGATACGCAGTATTTT. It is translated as CASSPWGRPTDTQYF.

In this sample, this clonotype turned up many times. CDR3 nucleotides: TGTGCCAGCAGCTTCCCGAATTGGACAGGGGCCCCTGAAGCTTTCTTT. The encoded protein is CASSFPNWTGAPEAFF. The chain links TRBV7-2 to TRBJ1-1; 9 nucleotides agree with TRBD1. V gave up 3 bases and J gave up 6 bases; unmatched junction bases: 11. CDR1 and CDR2 from the germline V gene are SGHTA and FQGNSA. The CDR3 is made up of 16 amino acids.

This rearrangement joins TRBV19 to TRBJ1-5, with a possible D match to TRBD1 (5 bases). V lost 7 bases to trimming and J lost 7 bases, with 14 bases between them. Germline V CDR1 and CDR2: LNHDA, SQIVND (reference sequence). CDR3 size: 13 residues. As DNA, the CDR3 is TGTGCCAGTAACCCTACGGGGGTACAGCCCCAGCATTTT. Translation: CASNPTGVQPQHF.

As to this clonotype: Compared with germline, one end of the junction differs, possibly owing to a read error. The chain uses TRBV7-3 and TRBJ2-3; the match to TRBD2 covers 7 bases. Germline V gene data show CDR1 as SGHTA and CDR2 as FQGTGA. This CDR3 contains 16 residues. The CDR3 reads CASSLVASGTTGTQYF. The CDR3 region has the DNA TGTGCCAGCAGCTTAGTGGCTAGCGGCACCACAGGTACGCAGTATTTT.

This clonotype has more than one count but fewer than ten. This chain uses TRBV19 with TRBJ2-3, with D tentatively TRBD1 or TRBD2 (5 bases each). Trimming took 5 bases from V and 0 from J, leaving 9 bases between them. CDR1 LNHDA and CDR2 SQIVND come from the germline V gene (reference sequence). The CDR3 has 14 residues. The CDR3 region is CASSRGQSTDTQYF. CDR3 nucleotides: TGTGCCAGTAGTCGGGGCCAAAGCACAGATACGCAGTATTTT.

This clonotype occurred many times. The CDR3 region is CASSEWEVMNTEAFF. The CDR3 DNA reads TGTGCCAGCAGTGAATGGGAGGTCATGAACACTGAAGCTTTCTTT. The chain employs TRBV2 and TRBJ1-1; D is undetermined. The germline gives CDR1 SNHLY, CDR2 FYNNEI. Trimming pared 2 bases from V and 0 bases from J, leaving 10 bases between. This CDR3 spans 15 amino acids.

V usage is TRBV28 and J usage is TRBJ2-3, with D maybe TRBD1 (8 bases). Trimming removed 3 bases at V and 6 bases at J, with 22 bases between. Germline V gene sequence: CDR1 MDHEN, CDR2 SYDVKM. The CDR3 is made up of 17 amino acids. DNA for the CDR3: TGTGCCAGCAGTTTTCCAGCGGGACAGGCAGGTCCGGATACGCAGTATTTT. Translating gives CASSFPAGQAGPDTQYF.

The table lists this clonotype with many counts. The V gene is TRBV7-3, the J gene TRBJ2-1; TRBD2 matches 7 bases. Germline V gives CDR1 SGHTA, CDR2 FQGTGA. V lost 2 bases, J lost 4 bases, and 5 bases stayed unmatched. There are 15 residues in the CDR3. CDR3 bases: TGTGCCAGCAGCTTAGGGTTCGGGGGGTACAATGAGCAGTTCTTC. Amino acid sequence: CASSLGFGGYNEQFF.

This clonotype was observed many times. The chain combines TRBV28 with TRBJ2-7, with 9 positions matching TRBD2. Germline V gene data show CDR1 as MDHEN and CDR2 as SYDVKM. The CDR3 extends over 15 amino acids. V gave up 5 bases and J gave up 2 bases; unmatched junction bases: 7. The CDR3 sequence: CASSPLLAGTYEQYF. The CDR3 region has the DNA TGTGCCAGCAGTCCCCTGCTAGCGGGGACCTACGAGCAGTACTTC. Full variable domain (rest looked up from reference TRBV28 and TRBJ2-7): DVKVTQSSRYLVKRTGEKVFLECVQDMDHENMFWYRQDPGLGLRLIYFSYDVKMKEKGDIPEGYSVSREKKERFSLILESASTNQTSMYLCASSPLLAGTYEQYFGPGTRLTVT.

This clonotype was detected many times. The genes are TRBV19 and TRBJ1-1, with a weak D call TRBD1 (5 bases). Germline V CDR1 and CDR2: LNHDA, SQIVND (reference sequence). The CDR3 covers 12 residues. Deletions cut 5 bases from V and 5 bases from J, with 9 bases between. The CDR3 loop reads CASSVYRTEAFF. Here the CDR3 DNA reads TGTGCCAGTAGTGTATACAGGACTGAAGCTTTCTTT. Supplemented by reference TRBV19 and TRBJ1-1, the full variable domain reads DGGITQSPKYLFRKEGQNVTLSCEQNLNHDAMYWYRQDPGQGLRLIYYSQIVNDFQKGDIAEGYSVSREKKESFPLTVTSAQKNPTAFYLCASSVYRTEAFFGQGTRLTVV.

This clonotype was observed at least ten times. CDR3 in DNA: TGTGCCAGCTCACCACGGCCCTCTGGAAACACCATATATTTT. It specifies CASSPRPSGNTIYF. The chain is built from TRBV18 and TRBJ1-3; D call uncertain. The CDR3 has 14 residues. V dropped 1 base and J dropped 0 bases, with 4 bases sitting between them. Germline V gene data show CDR1 as KGHSH and CDR2 as LQKENI.

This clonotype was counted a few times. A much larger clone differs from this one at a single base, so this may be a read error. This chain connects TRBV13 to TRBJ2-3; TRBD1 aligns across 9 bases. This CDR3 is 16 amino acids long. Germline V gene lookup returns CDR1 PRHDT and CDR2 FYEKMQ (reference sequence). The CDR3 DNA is TGTGTCAGCAGCCGTTCGGGGACAGGGACCGCGAGGACGCAGTATTTT. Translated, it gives CVSSRSGTGTARTQYF.